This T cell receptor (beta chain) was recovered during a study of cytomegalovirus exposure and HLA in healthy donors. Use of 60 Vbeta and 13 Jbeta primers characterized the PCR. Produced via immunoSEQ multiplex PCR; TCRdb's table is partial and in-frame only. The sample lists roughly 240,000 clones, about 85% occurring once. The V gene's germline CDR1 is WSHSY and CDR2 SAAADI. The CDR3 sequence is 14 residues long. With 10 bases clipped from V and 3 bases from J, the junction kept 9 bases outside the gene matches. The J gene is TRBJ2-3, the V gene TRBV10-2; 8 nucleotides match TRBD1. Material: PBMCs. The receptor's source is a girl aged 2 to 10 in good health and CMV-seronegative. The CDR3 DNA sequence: TGCGCCACCCAATATGACAGGGGAACAGATACGCAGTATTTT. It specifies CATQYDRGTDTQYF.